This T cell receptor beta chain derives from a study of T cell responses to AZD1222 COVID-19 vaccine (dated by TCRdb to about 2021). In the study overall: AZD1222 recipients whose second dose came at about 4 weeks and those whose second dose came at about 12 weeks were combined into one group, since spike-specific TCR depth and breadth did not differ between the two schedules. TCR sequencing covered 233 trial participants: approximately 200 given two doses of AZD1222 and around 26 given two doses of MenACWY control vaccine. Trial participants were enrolled by age into 18-55, 56-69 and 70-plus year subgroups, with roughly 160, 29 and 62 TCR-sequenced participants respectively.

What the research found in general, with its limitations: Most participants were white British and females outnumbered males, and the authors suggested that clonal diversity may have been underestimated. The vaccine-associated CD4 TCRs covered the entire spike protein, and the dominant responses fell in regions 160-218 and 743-854. Epitopes outside the regions mutated in the B.1.351 and B.1.1.7 variants were reportedly recognized by nearly half of the unique spike-specific TCRs. Because no samples from the day 14 peak response were available, repertoires could be characterized only after the peak T cell response. Spike-specific TCR breadth and depth rose significantly after two AZD1222 doses compared with day 0 and with MenACWY recipients. Conclusions about previously exposed vaccinees were limited because only a handful of AZD1222 recipients were SARS-CoV-2 seropositive at baseline. In the small 56-69-year group, the increase in depth fell short of significance, most likely because of low power.

Read against the paper, the sample's time point label means: baseline before first vaccination. Samples from vaccinated people were obtained from the UK trials COV001 and COV002, which included a single-blind randomized controlled phase 2/3 trial of AZD1222 (ChAdOx1 nCoV-19) in healthy adults. For TCRbeta chain sequencing, PBMC samples were collected from trial participants at day 0 and at day 28 after the second dose. The CDR3 regions of human TCRbeta chains were analyzed by immunosequencing. On the authors' methods: TCRs in the repertoires were compared against a reference library of SARS-CoV-2-specific TCRs that had been generated with the MIRA antigen-specificity platform. Breadth was defined as the fraction of unique TCRs that were SARS-CoV-2-associated, and depth was defined as the fraction of total T cells that were SARS-CoV-2-associated. Using the MIRA data, each spike-specific TCR was mapped to the spike region that the TCR reacts to and placed in a CD4 or CD8 class. Log10-transformed breadth and depth values were compared by one-way ANOVA with Sidak's multiple comparisons tests. The table was pulled from immuneACCESS by TCRdb, which kept in-frame rearrangements only. Such tables lose some clones; where checked, under half of the loss comes from unresolved V genes, and the rest has no known cause. V and J calls and clone size are copied from that table; D and trimming were computed from the DNA. This sample lists roughly 140,000 clones; more than 75% were detected once. About 5.3% of the sample is held by the ten biggest clonotypes.

The cysteine opens and the phenylalanine closes a CDR3 of 15 amino acids. The sequence is cut down to CDR3 DNA, 45 bases in frame from base 1. Per the germline V gene, SGHRS is the CDR1 and YFSETQ is the CDR2. V is cut back by 0 bases and J by 2 bases, with 1 base in the junction unmatched. As to this clone: Its antigen has not been determined. The sample holds no much larger clone one base away, and base qualities are not on file.

The clonotype was recovered from an adult in good health. The starting material was peripheral blood, obtained on day 0 of AZD1222 vaccination. The rearranged chain carries TRBV5-1 and TRBJ1-5; 8 bases in between match TRBD1. Read as DNA, the sequence is TGCGCCAGCAGCTTGGAGGGACAGGGCAATCAGCCCCAGCATTTT. This yields the protein CASSLEGQGNQPQHF.